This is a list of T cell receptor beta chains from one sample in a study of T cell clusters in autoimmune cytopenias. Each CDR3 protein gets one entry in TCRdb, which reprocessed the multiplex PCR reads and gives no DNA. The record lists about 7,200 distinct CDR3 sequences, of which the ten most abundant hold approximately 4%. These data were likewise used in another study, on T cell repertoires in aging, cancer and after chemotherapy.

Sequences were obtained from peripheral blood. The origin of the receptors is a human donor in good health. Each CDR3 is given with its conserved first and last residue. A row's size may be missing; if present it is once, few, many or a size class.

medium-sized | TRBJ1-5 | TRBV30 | CAWSLPGGEGNQPQHF
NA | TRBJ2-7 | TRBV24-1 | CATSDTDRGITYEQYF
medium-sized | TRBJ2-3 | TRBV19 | CASSRLAGESVADTQYF
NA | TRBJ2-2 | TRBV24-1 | CATSDLGQGGTGELFF
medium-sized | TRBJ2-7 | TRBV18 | CASSLPQPTNFKQYF
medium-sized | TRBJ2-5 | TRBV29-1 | CSVPREYQETQYF
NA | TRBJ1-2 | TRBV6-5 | CASSSVRGYTF
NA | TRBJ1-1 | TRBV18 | CASSPQGQGTGTEAFF
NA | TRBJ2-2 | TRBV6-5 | CAISEEQRTGELFF
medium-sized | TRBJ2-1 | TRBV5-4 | CASSLGGGTYNEQFF
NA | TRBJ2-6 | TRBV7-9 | CASSLGVAGGSGANVLTF
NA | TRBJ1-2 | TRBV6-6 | CASSLPSGAPQNYGYTF
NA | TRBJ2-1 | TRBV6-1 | CASRELAGVQSDEQFF
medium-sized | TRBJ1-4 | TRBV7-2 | CASSYAGGNEKLFF
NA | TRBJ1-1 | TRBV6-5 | CASSYGGTEAFF
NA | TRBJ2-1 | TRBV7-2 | CASSLVLGDRGYNEQFF
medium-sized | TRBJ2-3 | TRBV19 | CASSNGRFPSTDTQYF
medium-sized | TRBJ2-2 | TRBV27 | CASSFAGQAITGELFF
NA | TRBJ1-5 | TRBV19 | CASSHSSNQPQHF
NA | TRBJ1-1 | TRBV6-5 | CASSRRPRTVNTEAFF
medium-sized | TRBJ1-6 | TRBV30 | CAWSVGTNSPLHF
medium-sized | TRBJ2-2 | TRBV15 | CATSRDQIRNTGELFF
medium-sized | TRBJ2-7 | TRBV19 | CASSHVGDEQYF
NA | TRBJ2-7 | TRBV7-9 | CASSSPSINTYEQYF
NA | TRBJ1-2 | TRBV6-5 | CASSRGPFGPGGYTF
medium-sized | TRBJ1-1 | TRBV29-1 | CSVRGTGLAFF
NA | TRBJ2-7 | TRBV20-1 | CSARGDRGEEQYF
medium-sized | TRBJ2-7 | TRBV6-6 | CASSYEQIGEQYF
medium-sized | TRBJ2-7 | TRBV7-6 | CASSLGGRGAYEQYF
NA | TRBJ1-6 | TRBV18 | CASSPSGDDSPLHF
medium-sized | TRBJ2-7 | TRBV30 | CAWSTGPRGQYF
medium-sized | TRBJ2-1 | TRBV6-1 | CASSEKRGGPYNEQFF
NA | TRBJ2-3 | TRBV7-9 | CASQTSGGTDTQYF
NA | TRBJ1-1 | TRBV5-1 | CASSLRTEHTEAFF
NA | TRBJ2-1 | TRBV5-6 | CASSPLGGYNEQFF
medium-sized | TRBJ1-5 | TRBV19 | CASSGQELLSNQPQHF
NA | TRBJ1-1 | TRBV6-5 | CASTRDGLTEAFF
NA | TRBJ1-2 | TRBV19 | CASSTAGQGDTDYGYTF